A selection of T cell receptor beta chains follows, all from one sample in a study of blood T cell repertoires in COVID-19. Using immunoSEQ multiplex PCR, the repertoire was profiled, and TCRdb retains in-frame clones only, with some absent. The data hold 250,000 to 400,000 clones, with about nine tenths observed a single time. Sequencing was performed on PBMCs or T cells enriched from blood (not recorded which). Every receptor here comes from a man in his sixties who had recovered from COVID-19. CDR3s include the opening cysteine and the closing phenylalanine or tryptophan. The order of the fields is CDR3 protein, CDR3 DNA, V gene, clone size, D gene, J gene. A D gene is named only where the DNA matches it firmly. Only some rows state a clone size, as once, few, many or a class for expanded clones.

CASSSTHEQYF	TGTGCCAGCAGCTCCACTCACGAGCAGTACTTC	TRBV7-2	NA	NA	TRBJ2-7
CAWGQGAYTEAFF	TGTGCCTGGGGACAGGGGGCTTACACTGAAGCTTTCTTT	TRBV30	NA	TRBD1	TRBJ1-1
CASSHSSGYQETQYF	TGTGCCAGCAGTCACTCCAGCGGGTACCAAGAGACCCAGTACTTC	TRBV7-2	NA	NA	TRBJ2-5
CATSRGGQGYTEAFF	TGTGCCACCAGCAGAGGGGGACAGGGATACACTGAAGCTTTCTTT	TRBV15	NA	TRBD1	TRBJ1-1
CASRPTGNTEAFF	TGTGCCAGCAGGCCCACAGGGAACACTGAAGCTTTCTTT	TRBV12-3/TRBV12-4	NA	NA	TRBJ1-1
CASSLALSGELNTEAFF	TGTGCCAGCAGCTTGGCTCTGTCAGGGGAATTGAACACTGAAGCTTTCTTT	TRBV5-5	NA	NA	TRBJ1-1
CASSSAGVGTEAFF	TGTGCCAGCAGCTCCGCCGGGGTTGGCACTGAAGCTTTCTTT	TRBV27	NA	NA	TRBJ1-1
CASSSLGGNNEQFF	TGTGCCAGCAGCTCCCTAGGAGGGAACAATGAGCAGTTCTTC	TRBV7-3	NA	NA	TRBJ2-1
CASSLTRTGTSGIYF	TGTGCCAGCAGCTTAACCCGAACCGGGACTAGCGGTATATATTTT	TRBV7-3	once	TRBD2	TRBJ2-3
CASNGQGRNTIYF	TGTGCCAGCAATGGACAGGGACGAAACACCATATATTTT	TRBV12-3/TRBV12-4	NA	TRBD1	TRBJ1-3
CASSLADRAEGNTIYF	TGCGCCAGCAGCTTGGCCGACAGGGCGGAGGGAAACACCATATATTTT	TRBV5-1	NA	TRBD1	TRBJ1-3
CASGGASERYGYTF	TGTGCCAGCGGGGGGGCTTCAGAGCGCTATGGCTACACCTTC	TRBV2	NA	NA	TRBJ1-2
CASSSPGQNNQPQHF	TGTGCCAGCAGTTCTCCGGGACAGAACAATCAGCCCCAGCATTTT	TRBV6-2/TRBV6-3	NA	TRBD1	TRBJ1-5
CAISPAGGGILGGTQYF	TGTGCCATCAGTCCCGCGGGAGGGGGGATCCTGGGTGGTACGCAGTATTTT	TRBV10-3	once	TRBD2	TRBJ2-3
CASSLRGGLNEKLFF	TGTGCCAGCAGCTTAAGGGGGGGGCTTAATGAAAAACTGTTTTTT	TRBV7-6	NA	NA	TRBJ1-4
CASSISGGSQPQHF	TGTGCCAGTAGTATTTCAGGGGGCAGTCAGCCCCAGCATTTT	TRBV19	many	TRBD1	TRBJ1-5
CASSSSGQGDGYTF	TGTGCCAGCAGTTCCAGCGGACAGGGGGATGGCTACACCTTC	TRBV7-9	NA	TRBD1	TRBJ1-2
CASSGTSGSHEQYF	TGTGCCAGCAGCGGGACTAGCGGGAGCCACGAGCAGTACTTC	TRBV7-9	NA	TRBD2	TRBJ2-7
CSAREGVTQYF	TGCAGTGCTAGAGAAGGGGTTACGCAGTATTTT	TRBV20-1	NA	NA	TRBJ2-3
CASSLGQSSFSYNEQFF	TGTGCCAGCAGTTTGGGACAGTCTTCCTTTTCCTACAATGAGCAGTTCTTC	TRBV27	NA	TRBD1	TRBJ2-1
CASSLTATGVETQYF	TGTGCCAGCAGCCTAACCGCTACAGGGGTGGAGACCCAGTACTTC	TRBV7-9	NA	TRBD1	TRBJ2-5
CASSYRTGEGNTQYF	TGTGCCAGCAGTTATCGGACTGGCGAGGGTAATACGCAGTATTTT	TRBV6-5	NA	NA	TRBJ2-3
CASSRTLGDLSGNTIYF	TGTGCCAGCAGCCGGACGTTGGGAGACCTCTCTGGAAACACCATATATTTT	TRBV4-2	NA	NA	TRBJ1-3
CASSLVASGRGGEQFF	TGTGCCAGCAGCTTGGTGGCCAGCGGGAGGGGAGGTGAGCAGTTCTTC	TRBV11-1	NA	TRBD2	TRBJ2-1
CASSQLGADRATAGNTIYF	TGTGCCAGCAGCCAGCTAGGCGCGGACAGGGCTACTGCTGGAAACACCATATATTTT	TRBV4-2	NA	TRBD1	TRBJ1-3
CASGSTGGSFPLHF	TGTGCCAGCGGTTCGACAGGGGGCTCTTTTCCCCTCCACTTT	TRBV3-1/TRBV3-2	NA	TRBD1	TRBJ1-6
CASITSGRARNEQFF	TGTGCCAGTATTACCAGCGGGAGGGCAAGGAATGAGCAGTTCTTC	TRBV19	NA	TRBD2	TRBJ2-1
CASSHNREATEAFF	TGTGCCAGTAGTCATAACCGGGAAGCCACTGAAGCTTTCTTT	TRBV19	NA	NA	TRBJ1-1
CATVTGNTEAFF	TGCGCCACCGTGACAGGGAACACTGAAGCTTTCTTT	TRBV10-2	NA	NA	TRBJ1-1
CASSVGQNYGYTF	TGTGCCAGCAGCGTAGGACAGAACTATGGCTACACCTTC	TRBV9	NA	NA	TRBJ1-2
CASSRRTHGYTF	TGTGCCAGCAGTCGAAGGACTCATGGCTACACCTTC	TRBV12-3/TRBV12-4	NA	NA	TRBJ1-2
CASTGQGQETQYF	TGTGCCAGTACGGGACAGGGACAAGAGACCCAGTACTTC	TRBV19	NA	TRBD1	TRBJ2-5
CASSVKVAGYNEQFF	TGTGCCAGCAGTGTCAAAGTGGCGGGCTACAATGAGCAGTTCTTC	TRBV2	NA	NA	TRBJ2-1
CASSTQGAYEKLFF	TGTGCCAGTAGTACACAGGGGGCGTATGAAAAACTGTTTTTT	TRBV19	once	TRBD1	TRBJ1-4
CATSRELGQGAGNEQFF	TGTGCCACCAGCAGAGAGTTGGGACAGGGGGCCGGCAATGAGCAGTTCTTC	TRBV15	NA	TRBD1	TRBJ2-1
CASSQVGTDQLQYF	TGTGCCAGCAGCCAAGTAGGGACAGACCAATTGCAGTACTTC	TRBV3-1/TRBV3-2	NA	TRBD1	TRBJ2-7
CASSPSSGTGNDEQYF	TGTGCCAGCAGCCCCTCTTCTGGGACAGGGAACGACGAGCAGTACTTC	TRBV2	once	TRBD1	TRBJ2-7
CASSIGRDRARDEQFF	TGCGCCAGCAGCATAGGCCGGGACAGGGCAAGGGATGAGCAGTTCTTC	TRBV5-1	NA	TRBD1	TRBJ2-1
CASRMGGNNQPQHF	TGTGCCAGTAGGATGGGAGGGAACAATCAGCCCCAGCATTTT	TRBV19	NA	NA	TRBJ1-5
CASTTLTEGTQYF	TGTGCCAGCACTACGCTGACAGAAGGTACGCAGTATTTT	TRBV6-5	NA	NA	TRBJ2-3
CASSQEIINYGYTF	TGTGCCAGCAGCCAAGAAATCATTAACTATGGCTACACCTTC	TRBV4-2	once	NA	TRBJ1-2
CASSVAYATGYTF	TGTGCCAGCAGTGTTGCCTACGCCACTGGCTACACCTTC	TRBV12-3/TRBV12-4	NA	NA	TRBJ1-2
CASSQGPRPSEQYF	TGTGCCAGTAGCCAGGGTCCCCGTCCGTCCGAGCAGTACTTC	TRBV19	NA	NA	TRBJ2-7
CASSTMTGLVGFRSEQYF	TGTGCCAGCAGCACCATGACAGGGTTAGTCGGCTTTCGTAGCGAGCAGTACTTC	TRBV21-1	NA	NA	TRBJ2-7
CASSNGPGQINNEQFF	TGTGCCAGTAGTAACGGACCGGGACAGATTAACAATGAGCAGTTCTTC	TRBV19	NA	TRBD1	TRBJ2-1
CSARGLNTQYF	TGCAGTGCTAGAGGGCTGAATACGCAGTATTTT	TRBV20-1	NA	NA	TRBJ2-3
CASSPLWDRYGYTF	TGTGCCAGCAGCCCTCTGTGGGACAGATATGGCTACACCTTC	TRBV7-2	once	TRBD1	TRBJ1-2
CASSEVPRAEETYEQYF	TGTGCCAGCAGTGAAGTCCCGAGGGCAGAAGAAACCTACGAGCAGTACTTC	TRBV2	NA	NA	TRBJ2-7
CASSLDSGNTIYF	TGTGCCAGCAGCTTGGACTCGGGAAACACCATATATTTT	TRBV5-6	NA	NA	TRBJ1-3
CASSSTGGGRREKLFF	TGCGCCAGCAGCTCCACCGGGGGGGGGCGCCGGGAAAAACTGTTTTTT	TRBV5-1	NA	NA	TRBJ1-4
CATSDATSGRIYEQFF	TGTGCCACCAGTGATGCCACTAGCGGGAGGATTTATGAGCAGTTCTTC	TRBV24-1	NA	TRBD2	TRBJ2-1
CASFSGGQGFTNYGYTF	TGTGCCAGCTTCTCCGGGGGACAGGGATTTACCAACTATGGCTACACCTTC	TRBV11-2	NA	TRBD1	TRBJ1-2
CASSTMDSAVEQYF	TGTGCCAGCAGCACCATGGACAGCGCGGTTGAGCAGTACTTC	TRBV7-6	NA	NA	TRBJ2-7
CASSFTGGPGYEQYF	TGTGCCAGCAGCTTTACGGGGGGGCCTGGCTACGAGCAGTACTTC	TRBV7-2	NA	TRBD2	TRBJ2-7
CSVASYNEQFF	TGCAGCGTCGCTAGTTACAATGAGCAGTTCTTC	TRBV29-1	NA	NA	TRBJ2-1
CASSLGRGEAFF	TGTGCCAGCAGCTTAGGCAGGGGGGAAGCTTTCTTT	TRBV11-2	once	TRBD1	TRBJ1-1